A single sample is the source of the 8 T cell receptor beta chains below, sequenced in a study of quantifying T cell responses using KT2 cells. The overall study: TCR alpha and beta constant-region primers primed reverse transcription of RNA.

An oligo carrying a UMI was ligated to the cDNA 3' end. An equimolar mix of RC1.1 and RC1.2 primed the beta chain across TRBC1 and TRBC2. MiXCR, applied by TCRdb to the UMI-ligation and nested PCR reads, yields one record per CDR3 protein. Of 60,000 or so distinct CDR3 sequences listed, 9% to 15% are singletons. Sample: PBMCs spiked with cells of the T cell clone KT2. These receptors came from a human donor.

This clonotype has more than one count but fewer than ten. The CDR3 DNA reads as TGCAGTGCTAGAGCCTTCGGGACTAGCGGCCACAATGAGCAGTTCTTC. The encoded protein is CSARAFGTSGHNEQFF. The rearrangement uses TRBV20-1 and TRBJ2-1, with TRBD2 matching over 11 bases. Trimming removed 1 base from V and 5 bases from J; junction bases left unmatched: 7. The CDR3 contains 16 residues. Per germline, CDR1 DFQATT and CDR2 SNEGSKA (reference sequence).

This clonotype was counted many times. The chain employs TRBV20-1 and TRBJ2-7, with a tentative D call TRBD2 (7 bases). With 0 bases removed from V and 3 bases from J, the gap between germline ends came to 15 bases. This CDR3 region has 15 residues. Germline V gene sequence: CDR1 DFQATT, CDR2 SNEGSKA (reference sequence). The CDR3 nucleotides read TGCAGTGCTAGAGAGGCGGGGGCCCTTTACTACGAGCAGTACTTC. Its translation: CSAREAGALYYEQYF.

CDR3 in amino acids: CASSQDHHGPGYGYTF. The CDR3 DNA sequence: TGTGCCAGCAGCCAAGATCATCACGGGCCAGGGTATGGCTACACCTTC. J is TRBJ1-2 and V is TRBV4-2, with D possibly being TRBD1 (5 bases). The germline CDR1 and CDR2 sequences are LGHNA and YNFKEQ. The length of the CDR3 is 16 residues. V was pared by 0 bases and J by 5 bases, with 16 bases between.

The V gene is TRBV12-3 or TRBV12-4, the J gene TRBJ2-7; TRBD2 agrees at 9 bases. Trimming removed 3 bases from V and 0 bases from J; junction bases left unmatched: 3. This CDR3 contains 15 residues. The CDR3 sequence: CASSFGGGASYEQYF. The CDR3 nucleotides are TGTGCCAGCAGTTTCGGCGGGGGGGCCTCCTACGAGCAGTACTTC.

This clonotype has a handful of counts. The chain couples TRBV5-4 to TRBJ2-7; D uncertain. CDR1 is SGHNT, CDR2 YYREEE, per germline (reference sequence). CDR3 length: 13 residues. The V end was cut by 3 bases, the J end by 7 bases, with 14 bases between. Here the CDR3 DNA reads TGTGCCAGCAGCTCACCCCTTGTCGGGGAGCAGTACTTC. This translates into CASSSPLVGEQYF.

This clonotype appeared a single time. This sequence joins TRBV27 and TRBJ1-2; no clear D gene. The V and J ends lost 5 bases and 6 bases respectively, with 13 bases between them. This CDR3 comprises 13 residues. Per the germline V gene, CDR1 is MNHEY and CDR2 is SMNVEV (reference sequence). The CDR3 region is CASSATGFHGYTF. CDR3 DNA sequence: TGTGCCAGCAGTGCTACGGGCTTCCATGGCTACACCTTC.

This clonotype was counted between two and nine times. The gene calls are TRBV4-1 and TRBJ2-1; either TRBD1 or TRBD2 may supply D (5 bases each). The CDR3 has 16 residues. Trimming left V 3 bases short and J 2 bases short, with 14 bases between. The germline V gene encodes CDR1 MGHRA and CDR2 YSYEKL. Here the CDR3 reads CASSQVYGTTYNEQFF. The CDR3 bases are TGCGCCAGCAGCCAGGTATACGGGACCACCTACAATGAGCAGTTCTTC.

Ten or more counts support this clonotype. This chain joins TRBV5-1 and TRBJ2-2; D might be TRBD2 (7 bases). Trimming stripped 2 bases from V and 4 bases from J, with 12 bases between. The CDR3 is 15 residues long. The germline V gene encodes CDR1 SGHRS and CDR2 YFSETQ. The CDR3 region has the DNA TGCGCCAGCAGCTTACTCGGGGGGCCCACCGGGGAGCTGTTTTTT. It is translated as CASSLLGGPTGELFF.